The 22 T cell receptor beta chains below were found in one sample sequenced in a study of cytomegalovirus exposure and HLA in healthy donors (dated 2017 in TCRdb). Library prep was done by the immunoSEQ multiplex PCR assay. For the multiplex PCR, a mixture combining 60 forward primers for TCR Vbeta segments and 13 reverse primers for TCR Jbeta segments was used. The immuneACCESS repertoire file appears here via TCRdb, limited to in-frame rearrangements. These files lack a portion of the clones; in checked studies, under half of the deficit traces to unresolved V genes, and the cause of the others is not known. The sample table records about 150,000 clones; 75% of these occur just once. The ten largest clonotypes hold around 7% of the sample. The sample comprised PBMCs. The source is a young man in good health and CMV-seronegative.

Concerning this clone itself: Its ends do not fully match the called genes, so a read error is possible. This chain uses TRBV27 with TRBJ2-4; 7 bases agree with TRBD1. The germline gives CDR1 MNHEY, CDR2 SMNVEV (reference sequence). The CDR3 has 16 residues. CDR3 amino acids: CASRSAGTEKGNSQYF. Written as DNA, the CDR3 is TGTGCCAGCAGATCTGCCGGGACAGAAAAGGGGAACAGTCAGTACTTC.

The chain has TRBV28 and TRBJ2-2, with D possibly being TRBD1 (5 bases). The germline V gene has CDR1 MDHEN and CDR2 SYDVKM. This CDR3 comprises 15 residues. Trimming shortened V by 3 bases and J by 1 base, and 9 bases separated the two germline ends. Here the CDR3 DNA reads TGTGCCAGCAGTTTCTGGCAGGGGAACACCGGGGAGCTGTTTTTT. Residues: CASSFWQGNTGELFF. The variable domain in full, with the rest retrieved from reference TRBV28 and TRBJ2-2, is DVKVTQSSRYLVKRTGEKVFLECVQDMDHENMFWYRQDPGLGLRLIYFSYDVKMKEKGDIPEGYSVSREKKERFSLILESASTNQTSMYLCASSFWQGNTGELFFGEGSRLTVL.

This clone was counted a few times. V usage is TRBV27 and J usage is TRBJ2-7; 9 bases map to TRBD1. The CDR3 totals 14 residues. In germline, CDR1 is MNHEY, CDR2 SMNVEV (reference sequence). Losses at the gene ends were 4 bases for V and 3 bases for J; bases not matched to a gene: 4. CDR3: CASSSDRGSYEQYF. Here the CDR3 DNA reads TGTGCCAGCAGTTCGGACAGGGGTAGCTACGAGCAGTACTTC.

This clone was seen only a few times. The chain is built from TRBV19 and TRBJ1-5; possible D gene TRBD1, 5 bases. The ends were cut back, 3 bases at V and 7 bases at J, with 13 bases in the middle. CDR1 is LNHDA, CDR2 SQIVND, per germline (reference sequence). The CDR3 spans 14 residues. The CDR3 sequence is CASSIPDSRQPQHF. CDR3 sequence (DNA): TGTGCCAGTAGTATCCCCGACAGCCGGCAGCCCCAGCATTTT.

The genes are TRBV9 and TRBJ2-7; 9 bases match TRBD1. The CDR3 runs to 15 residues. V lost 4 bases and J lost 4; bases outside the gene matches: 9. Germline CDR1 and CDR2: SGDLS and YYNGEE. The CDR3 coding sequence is TGTGCCAGCAGCCCTGGGACAGGGATATTTTACGAGCAGTACTTC. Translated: CASSPGTGIFYEQYF.

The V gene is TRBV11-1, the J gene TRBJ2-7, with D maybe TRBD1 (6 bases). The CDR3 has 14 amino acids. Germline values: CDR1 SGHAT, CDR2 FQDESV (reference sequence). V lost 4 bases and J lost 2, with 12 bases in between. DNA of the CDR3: TGTGCCAGCAGCTCCCACCGGACAGCCTACGAGCAGTACTTC. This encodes CASSSHRTAYEQYF.

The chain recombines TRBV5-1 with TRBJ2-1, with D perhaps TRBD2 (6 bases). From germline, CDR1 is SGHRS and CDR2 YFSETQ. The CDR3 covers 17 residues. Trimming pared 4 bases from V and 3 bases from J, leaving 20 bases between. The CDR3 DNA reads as TGCGCCAGCAGCGTGTTGGGCGGGCGGGGCCTCTACAATGAGCAGTTCTTC. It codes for CASSVLGGRGLYNEQFF.

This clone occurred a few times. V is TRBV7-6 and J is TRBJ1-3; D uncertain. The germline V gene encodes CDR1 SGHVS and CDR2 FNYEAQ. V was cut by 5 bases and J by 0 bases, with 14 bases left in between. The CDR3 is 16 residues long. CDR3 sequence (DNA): TGTGCCAGCAGCCTAACCGGGGAATACTCTGGAAACACCATATATTTT. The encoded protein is CASSLTGEYSGNTIYF.

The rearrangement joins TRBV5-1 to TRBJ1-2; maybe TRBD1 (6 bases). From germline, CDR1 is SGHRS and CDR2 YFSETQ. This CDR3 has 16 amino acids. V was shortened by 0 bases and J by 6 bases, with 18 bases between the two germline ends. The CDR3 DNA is TGCGCCAGCAGCTTGGGAGGAGGCAGGGGATGGGATGGCTACACCTTC. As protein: CASSLGGGRGWDGYTF.

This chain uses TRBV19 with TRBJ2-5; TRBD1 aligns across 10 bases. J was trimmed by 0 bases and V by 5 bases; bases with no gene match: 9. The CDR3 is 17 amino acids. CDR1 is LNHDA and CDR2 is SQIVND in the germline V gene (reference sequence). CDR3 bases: TGTGCCAGTAGTCAAACACCGGGACAGGGGAACCAAGAGACCCAGTACTTC. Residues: CASSQTPGQGNQETQYF.

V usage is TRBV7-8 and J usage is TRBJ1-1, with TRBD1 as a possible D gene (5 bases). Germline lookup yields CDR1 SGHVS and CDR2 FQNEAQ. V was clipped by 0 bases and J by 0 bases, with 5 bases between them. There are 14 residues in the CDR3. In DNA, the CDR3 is TGTGCCAGCAGCTTAGCGACAGTGAACACTGAAGCTTTCTTT. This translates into CASSLATVNTEAFF.

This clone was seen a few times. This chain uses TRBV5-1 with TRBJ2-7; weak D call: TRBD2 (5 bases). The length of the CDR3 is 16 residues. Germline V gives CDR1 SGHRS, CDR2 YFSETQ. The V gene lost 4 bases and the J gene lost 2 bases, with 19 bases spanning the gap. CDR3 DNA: TGCGCCAGCAGCACGGGTCGGGGAACTCGTGCCTACGAGCAGTACTTC. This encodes CASSTGRGTRAYEQYF.

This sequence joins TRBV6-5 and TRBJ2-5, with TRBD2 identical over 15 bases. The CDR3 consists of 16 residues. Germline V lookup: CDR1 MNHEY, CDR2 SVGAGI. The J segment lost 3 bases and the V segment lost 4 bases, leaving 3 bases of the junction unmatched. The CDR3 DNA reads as TGTGCCAGCAGTTGGGGACTAGCGGGGGGAAAAGAGACCCAGTACTTC. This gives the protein CASSWGLAGGKETQYF.

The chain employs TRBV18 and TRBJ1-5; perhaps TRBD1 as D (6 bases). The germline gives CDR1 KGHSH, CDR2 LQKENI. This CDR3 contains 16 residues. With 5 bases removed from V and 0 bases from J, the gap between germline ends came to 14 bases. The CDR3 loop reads CASSEGQIDSNQPQHF. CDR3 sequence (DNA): TGTGCCAGCTCAGAAGGACAGATCGATAGCAATCAGCCCCAGCATTTT.

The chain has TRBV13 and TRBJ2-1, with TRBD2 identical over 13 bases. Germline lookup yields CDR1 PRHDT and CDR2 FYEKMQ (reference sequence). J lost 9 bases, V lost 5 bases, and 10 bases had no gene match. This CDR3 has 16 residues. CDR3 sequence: CASSPGLAGALGEQFF. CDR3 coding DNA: TGTGCCAGCAGCCCCGGACTAGCGGGAGCTCTCGGTGAGCAGTTCTTC.

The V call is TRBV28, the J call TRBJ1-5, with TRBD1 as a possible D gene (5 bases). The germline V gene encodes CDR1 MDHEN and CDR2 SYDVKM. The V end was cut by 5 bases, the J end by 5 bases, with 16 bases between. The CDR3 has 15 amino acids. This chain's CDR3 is CASSPGGRPHQPQHF. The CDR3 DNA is TGTGCCAGCAGTCCGGGGGGTCGGCCTCATCAGCCCCAGCATTTT.

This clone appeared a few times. CDR3 loop: CASSLESGYYGYTF. The DNA for the CDR3 is TGTGCCAGCAGCTTAGAATCAGGGTACTATGGCTACACCTTC. The chain combines TRBV7-9 with TRBJ1-2; weak D call: TRBD1 (5 bases). Trimming cost V 1 base and J 3 bases, with 9 bases left between them. Looked up from germline, CDR1 is SEHNR and CDR2 is FQNEAQ (reference sequence). This CDR3 is built from 14 residues.

The CDR3 coding sequence is TGTGCCAGCTCACCACGACAGGGTGCAACTAATGAAAAACTGTTTTTT. This codes for CASSPRQGATNEKLFF. The chain couples TRBV18 to TRBJ1-4, with 7 bases identical to TRBD1. The ends lost 1 base at V and 0 bases at J; junction bases unmatched: 2. The CDR3 covers 16 residues. CDR1 KGHSH and CDR2 LQKENI come from the germline V gene.

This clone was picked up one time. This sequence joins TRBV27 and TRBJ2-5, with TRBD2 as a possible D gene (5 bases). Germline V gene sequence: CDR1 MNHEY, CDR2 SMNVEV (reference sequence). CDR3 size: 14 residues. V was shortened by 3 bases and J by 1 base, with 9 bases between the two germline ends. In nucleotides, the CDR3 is TGTGCCAGCAGTTTGAAGCTAGCCCAAGAGACCCAGTACTTC. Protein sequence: CASSLKLAQETQYF.

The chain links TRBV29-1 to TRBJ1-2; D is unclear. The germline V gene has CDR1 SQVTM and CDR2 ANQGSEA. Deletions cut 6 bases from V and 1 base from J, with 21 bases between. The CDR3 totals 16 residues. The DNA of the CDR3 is TGCAGCGTCCGTGAAATTAGTTCCGACAATAACTATGGCTACACCTTC. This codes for CSVREISSDNNYGYTF.

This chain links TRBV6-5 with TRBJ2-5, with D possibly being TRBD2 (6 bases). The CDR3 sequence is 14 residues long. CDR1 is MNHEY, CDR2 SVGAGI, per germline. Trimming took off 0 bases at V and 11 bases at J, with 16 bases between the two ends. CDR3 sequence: CASSYSAREAKQYF. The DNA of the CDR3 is TGTGCCAGCAGTTACTCCGCCAGGGAGGCTAAGCAGTACTTC.

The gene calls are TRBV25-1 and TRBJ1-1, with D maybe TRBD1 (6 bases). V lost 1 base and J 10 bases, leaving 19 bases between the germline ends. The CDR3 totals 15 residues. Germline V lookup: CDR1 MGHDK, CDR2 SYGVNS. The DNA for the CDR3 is TGTGCCAGCAGTGAATTAGGGACATCTAGCGGGGGAGCTTTCTTT. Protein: CASSELGTSSGGAFF.